These 21 T cell receptor beta chains share one sample of origin, sequenced in a study of T cells in Graves' hyperthyroidism and ophthalmopathy. The investigators amplified TCR beta CDR3 regions from RNA transcripts. HTBI primers were used for first-round RT-PCR of the TCR CDR3. TCRdb independently ran MiXCR on the multiplex PCR reads; one entry per CDR3 protein. Among fewer than 350,000 distinct CDR3 sequences listed, roughly 13% were seen once. Material: blood. Source of these receptors: a woman aged 40 to 50 with Graves' hyperthyroidism.

This clonotype appeared many times. The chain combines TRBV3-1 with TRBJ1-4; D is perhaps TRBD1 (5 bases). Trimming left V 1 base short and J 5 bases short, with 20 bases between. The CDR3 totals 18 residues. CDR1 is LGHDT, CDR2 YNNKEL, per germline (reference sequence). CDR3 loop: CASSQAATQGGMNEKLFF. CDR3 nucleotide sequence: TGTGCCAGCAGCCAAGCCGCTACCCAGGGAGGAATGAATGAAAAACTGTTTTTT.

V is TRBV3-1 and J is TRBJ2-5, with 8 bases identical to TRBD1. This CDR3 region has 15 residues. CDR1 LGHDT and CDR2 YNNKEL come from the germline V gene (reference sequence). Trimming took 4 bases from V and 2 from J; bases not matched to a gene: 6. CDR3 coding DNA: TGTGCCAGCAGCCGGTTGACAGGGGCACAAGAGACCCAGTACTTC. Its translation: CASSRLTGAQETQYF.

The chain recombines TRBV2 with TRBJ2-3; 13 nucleotides match TRBD2. The CDR3 consists of 17 residues. Germline CDR1 is SNHLY and CDR2 is FYNNEI. With 6 bases clipped from V and 2 bases from J, the junction kept 8 bases outside the gene matches. Written as DNA, the CDR3 is TGTGCCAGCAGGGCCGGACTAGCGGGAGCCGTCACAGATACGCAGTATTTT. Amino acids: CASRAGLAGAVTDTQYF.

The table lists this clonotype with a few counts. The gene calls are TRBV6-1 and TRBJ2-1; D is possibly TRBD1 (6 bases). Germline V gene lookup returns CDR1 MNHNS and CDR2 SASEGT. Trimming removed 3 bases at V and 10 bases at J, with 13 bases between. The CDR3 sequence is 13 residues long. The CDR3, as DNA: TGTGCCAGCAGTGATTTATTTGGGGGCGAGCAGTTCTTC. Translation gives CASSDLFGGEQFF.

For this clonotype: One base away lies a much larger clone, so this may be a sequencing read error. The chain recombines TRBV18 with TRBJ2-7; TRBD1 might be the D (5 bases). With the DNA end fitting TRBJ2-1 better, the J assignment may be wrong. From germline, CDR1 is KGHSH and CDR2 LQKENI. CDR3 length equals 13 residues. CDR3 region: CASSPRASYEQFF. Written as DNA, the CDR3 is TGTGCCAGCTCACCCAGGGCTTCCTACGAGCAGTTCTTC.

For this clonotype: This may be a read error, as it is one base from a much larger clone. This CDR3 is CASSSDRSSTDTRYF. CDR3 nucleotide sequence: TGTGCCAGCAGCTCTGACAGATCTAGCACAGATACGCGGTATTTT. V is TRBV7-2 and J is TRBJ2-3; D is possibly TRBD1 or TRBD2 (5 bases each). Germline V lookup: CDR1 SGHTA, CDR2 FQGNSA. The CDR3 covers 15 residues.

This clonotype came up many times. This sequence joins TRBV3-1 and TRBJ1-4; TRBD1 matches at 9 bases. The CDR3 contains 14 residues. The germline V gene has CDR1 LGHDT and CDR2 YNNKEL (reference sequence). Trimming took 4 bases from V and 8 from J; bases not matched to a gene: 5. CDR3 amino acids: CASSPGQGREKLFF. The CDR3 DNA reads as TGTGCCAGCAGCCCGGGACAGGGCAGGGAAAAACTGTTTTTT.

This clonotype was found many times. V gene TRBV28 combines with J gene TRBJ1-5, with D unresolved. The CDR3 extends over 13 amino acids. CDR1 and CDR2 from the germline V gene are MDHEN and SYDVKM. Deletions cut 4 bases from V and 6 bases from J, with 10 bases between. This CDR3 reads CASSSSRGQPQHF. The CDR3 DNA is TGTGCCAGCAGTTCCTCTCGGGGTCAGCCCCAGCATTTT.

The CDR3 nucleotides are TGTGCCAGCAGCGAGCAGGGACAGGGCACTAACTATGGCTACACCTTC. Amino acids: CASSEQGQGTNYGYTF. The genes are TRBV4-2 and TRBJ1-2; 9 nucleotides match TRBD1. The CDR3 loop spans 16 amino acids. The V gene end was trimmed by 5 bases and the J gene end by 0 bases; junction bases not matched to a gene: 7. Looked up from germline, CDR1 is LGHNA and CDR2 is YNFKEQ.

The genes are TRBV19 and TRBJ1-6; the match to TRBD1 covers 10 bases. CDR1 and CDR2 from the germline V gene are LNHDA and SQIVND (reference sequence). Trimming cost V 7 bases and J 8 bases; bases outside gene matches: 8. This CDR3 is built from 15 residues. The CDR3 nucleotides read TGTGCCAGTACCCCATGGACAGGGGGGGATTCACCCCTCCACTTT. This translates into CASTPWTGGDSPLHF.

CDR3 DNA sequence: TGTGCCACCAGCGCTTTCTTTGGGAGCACAGATACGCAGTATTTT. Amino acid sequence: CATSAFFGSTDTQYF. The rearrangement joins TRBV24-1 to TRBJ2-3; D remains ambiguous. Germline-derived CDR1 and CDR2 are KGHDR and SFDVKD. The CDR3 runs to 15 residues. V was trimmed by 7 bases and J by 0 bases, leaving 13 bases between them.

Only a few counts were recorded for this clonotype. This chain connects TRBV13 to TRBJ2-7, with D maybe TRBD1 (5 bases). In germline, CDR1 is PRHDT, CDR2 FYEKMQ (reference sequence). V was trimmed by 5 bases and J by 5 bases, leaving 19 bases between them. The length of the CDR3 is 15 residues. CDR3 nucleotide sequence: TGTGCCAGCAGCCCTCGGACACCCCCGTTTCACGAGCAGTACTTC. Protein sequence: CASSPRTPPFHEQYF.

This clonotype was counted many times. V and J are TRBV28 and TRBJ2-1; 12 bases line up with TRBD2. The junction had 3 bases not matched to a gene; V was cut back by 5 bases and J by 10 bases. Germline CDR1 MDHEN, CDR2 SYDVKM. The CDR3 length is 13 residues. The CDR3 protein is CASSLGTSGEQFF. For the CDR3, the DNA is TGTGCCAGCAGTCTCGGGACTAGCGGGGAGCAGTTCTTC.

This clonotype was picked up many times. The J gene is TRBJ2-1, the V gene TRBV6-5; no definite D call. Looked up from germline, CDR1 is MNHEY and CDR2 is SVGAGI. This CDR3 is built from 15 residues. The ends were cut back, 0 bases at V and 4 bases at J, with 10 bases in the middle. The CDR3 here is CASSYSDPLYNEQFF. In nucleotides, the CDR3 is TGTGCCAGCAGTTACTCCGACCCCCTTTACAATGAGCAGTTCTTC.

This clonotype was seen more than once but under ten times. This chain joins TRBV7-6 and TRBJ2-3, with 8 bases lining up with TRBD1. Germline V lookup: CDR1 SGHVS, CDR2 FNYEAQ. Trimming took 1 base from V and 6 from J; bases not matched to a gene: 9. This CDR3 has 16 amino acids. The CDR3 bases are TGTGCCAGCAGCTTAGGGGGCGCAGGGGGCGCGGATACGCAGTATTTT. Translated, it gives CASSLGGAGGADTQYF. The full variable domain, rest sourced from reference TRBV7-6 and TRBJ2-3, is GAGVSQSPRYKVTKRGQDVALRCDPISGHVSLYWYRQALGQGPEFLTYFNYEAQQDKSGLPNDRFSAERPEGSISTLTIQRTEQRDSAMYRCASSLGGAGGADTQYFGPGTRLTVL.

CDR3 in DNA: TGTGCCAGCAGTGTAGTAGGGGGGGCCGGCAATCAGCCCCAGCATTTT. Translating gives CASSVVGGAGNQPQHF. The chain is built from TRBV6-1 and TRBJ1-5, with a tentative D call TRBD1 (6 bases). Germline lookup yields CDR1 MNHNS and CDR2 SASEGT. V gave up 4 bases and J gave up 2 bases, with 15 bases separating them. The CDR3 has 16 amino acids.

The chain combines TRBV5-5 with TRBJ1-4; D may be TRBD1 (6 bases). This CDR3 spans 13 amino acids. V lost 5 bases and J lost 4, with 9 bases in between. Germline CDR1 and CDR2: SGHKS and YYEKEE (reference sequence). CDR3 sequence: CASRDSHNEKLFF. CDR3 DNA sequence: TGTGCCAGCAGGGACAGCCATAATGAAAAACTGTTTTTT.

This clonotype was observed many times. In DNA, the CDR3 is TGTGCCTGGAGTCGACAGATGAACACTGAAGCTTTCTTT. Translated: CAWSRQMNTEAFF. The V call is TRBV30, the J call TRBJ1-1; weak D call: TRBD1 (5 bases). The CDR3 spans 13 residues. Germline V gene sequence: CDR1 GTSNPN, CDR2 SVGIG (reference sequence). V was pared by 2 bases and J by 0 bases, with 7 bases between.

To note about this clonotype: Germline and junction disagree at one end, which may indicate a read error. The chain joins TRBV7-6 to TRBJ2-1, with D possibly matching TRBD2 (6 bases). Germline V lookup: CDR1 SGHVS, CDR2 FNYEAQ. The length of the CDR3 is 14 residues. Here the CDR3 DNA reads TGTGCTAGCAGCTTAGGGACTCCACCCAATGAGCAGTTCTTC. This codes for CASSLGTPPNEQFF.

V is TRBV11-2 and J is TRBJ2-7; 8 bases map to TRBD1. This CDR3 has 15 residues. Germline V gene data show CDR1 as SGHAT and CDR2 as FQNNGV. Trimming at V came to 5 bases and at J to 0 bases, leaving 6 bases not matched to a gene. The CDR3 region has the DNA TGTGCCAGCAGCGATACAGGGGGTTACTCCTACGAGCAGTACTTC. Amino acids: CASSDTGGYSYEQYF.

This clonotype was recorded at least ten times. The chain recombines TRBV7-8 with TRBJ1-3; weak D call: TRBD1 (5 bases). The CDR3 runs to 17 residues. Germline CDR1 is SGHVS and CDR2 is FQNEAQ. V was pared by 1 base and J by 2 bases, with 15 bases between. CDR3 nucleotide sequence: TGTGCCAGCAGCTTAGGGGTGACAGTGTTTACTGGAAACACCATATATTTT. It specifies CASSLGVTVFTGNTIYF.